These T cell receptor beta chains were read from a single sample in a study of blood T cell repertoires in COVID-19. Here immunoSEQ multiplex PCR was the method, and the copy in TCRdb shows in-frame clones only, minus some. Among more than 110,000 clones listed, 79% were seen once. Sequenced sample: peripheral blood. These receptors all stem from a man between 60 and 75 years old with acute or convalescent COVID-19. Both conserved end residues are part of each CDR3. Each record gives: clone size, V gene, J gene, D gene, CDR3 protein, CDR3 DNA. The D gene is left open where the match is weak. Not every row has a clone size; where given, it reads once, few, many or a size class.

NA	TRBV6-2/TRBV6-3	TRBJ2-5	TRBD2	CASSYGPSGSRQETQYF	TGTGCCAGCAGTTATGGGCCTAGCGGGAGTCGCCAAGAGACCCAGTACTTC
NA	TRBV2	TRBJ1-2	NA	CASSEPGGVDYGYTF	TGTGCCAGCAGTGAGCCGGGGGGTGTGGACTATGGCTACACCTTC
NA	TRBV4-2	TRBJ2-1	TRBD2	CASNARTLAGVGGYNNEQFF	TGTGCCAGCAACGCGCGGACACTAGCGGGAGTGGGAGGCTACAACAATGAGCAGTTCTTC
NA	TRBV20-1	TRBJ2-7	TRBD2	CSASGLADEQYF	TGCAGTGCTAGTGGACTAGCGGACGAGCAGTACTTC
NA	TRBV10-3	TRBJ1-1	NA	CAISESGDSEAFF	TGTGCCATCAGTGAGTCTGGGGACTCTGAAGCTTTCTTT
many	TRBV7-2	TRBJ2-1	NA	CASSLSGGSDEQFF	TGTGCCAGCAGCTTATCTGGCGGGTCGGATGAGCAGTTCTTC
few	TRBV21-1	TRBJ2-1	NA	CASSKESGGLNEQFF	TGTGCCAGCAGCAAAGAGTCGGGAGGTCTTAATGAGCAGTTCTTC
NA	TRBV27	TRBJ2-1	TRBD2	CASSLASGTNEQFF	TGTGCCAGCAGTTTAGCTAGCGGGACGAATGAGCAGTTCTTC
NA	TRBV14	TRBJ1-6	TRBD1	CASSQEARGGGWGSPLHF	TGTGCCAGCAGCCAAGAAGCCCGAGGGGGCGGGTGGGGTTCACCCCTCCACTTT
NA	TRBV28	TRBJ1-5	TRBD1	CATSPGQGFQPQHF	TGTGCCACATCACCGGGACAGGGGTTTCAGCCCCAGCATTTT
NA	TRBV12-3/TRBV12-4	TRBJ1-3	NA	CASSLKGGTIYF	TGTGCCAGCAGTTTAAAAGGAGGCACCATATATTTT
NA	TRBV9	TRBJ2-2	NA	CASSVVGTGGELFF	TGTGCCAGCAGCGTAGTCGGTACGGGCGGGGAGCTGTTTTTT
many	TRBV24-1	TRBJ2-1	TRBD2	CATSDPAGVYNEQFF	TGTGCCACCAGTGATCCAGCGGGGGTTTACAATGAGCAGTTCTTC
NA	TRBV7-2	TRBJ2-1	TRBD1	CASSLVQGVEQFF	TGTGCCAGCAGCTTGGTTCAGGGGGTTGAGCAGTTCTTC
NA	TRBV3-1/TRBV3-2	TRBJ1-2	NA	CASSQVSPGVYGYTF	TGTGCCAGCAGCCAAGTCAGCCCGGGGGTTTATGGCTACACCTTC
NA	TRBV3-1/TRBV3-2	TRBJ1-2	TRBD1	CASSQRRGRHGYTF	TGTGCCAGCAGCCAACGCAGGGGGCGTCATGGCTACACCTTC
NA	TRBV12-3/TRBV12-4	TRBJ1-4	NA	CASSSVEKLFF	TGTGCCAGCAGTTCAGTTGAAAAACTGTTTTTT
NA	TRBV5-4	TRBJ2-7	TRBD1	CASSPRQGGRYEQYF	TGTGCCAGCAGCCCCCGACAGGGTGGGCGTTACGAGCAGTACTTC
NA	TRBV6-2/TRBV6-3	TRBJ1-2	TRBD1	CASSAPGAGGSYGYTF	TGTGCCAGCAGTGCTCCCGGGGCAGGGGGTTCCTATGGCTACACCTTC
NA	TRBV27	TRBJ2-2	NA	CASSPTNTGELFF	TGTGCCAGCAGCCCGACAAACACCGGGGAGCTGTTTTTT
NA	TRBV25-1	TRBJ1-1	NA	CASSDSGGGEAEAFF	TGTGCCAGCAGTGATTCAGGCGGGGGAGAAGCTGAAGCTTTCTTT
NA	TRBV27	TRBJ2-4	TRBD1	CASSFAPRTGQSLQYF	TGTGCCAGCAGTTTTGCCCCCAGGACAGGGCAAAGCCTTCAGTACTTC
NA	TRBV2	TRBJ2-1	NA	CASTQRVGSSYNEQFF	TGTGCCAGCACCCAGCGGGTTGGGAGCTCCTACAATGAGCAGTTCTTC
NA	TRBV6-6	TRBJ2-5	NA	CASSSQETQYF	TGTGCCAGCAGTTCACAAGAGACCCAGTACTTC
once	TRBV7-8	TRBJ2-1	TRBD2	CASSLGTSGSPLYNERFF	TGTGCCAGCAGCCTCGGGACTAGCGGGAGTCCCCTATACAATGAGCGGTTCTTC
NA	TRBV4-2	TRBJ2-2	NA	CASSQVSGSGGANTGELFF	TGTGCCAGCAGCCAAGTCTCCGGTTCGGGGGGCGCGAACACCGGGGAGCTGTTTTTT
NA	TRBV4-3	TRBJ2-7	NA	CASSQETGYYGQYF	TGCGCCAGCAGCCAAGAAACAGGATACTACGGGCAGTACTTC
NA	TRBV5-6	TRBJ2-7	NA	CASSLGSGWGGEQYF	TGTGCCAGCAGCTTGGGGAGCGGGTGGGGTGGCGAGCAGTACTTC
NA	TRBV5-1	TRBJ2-3	TRBD1	CASSFRDSSTDTQYF	TGCGCCAGCAGCTTCCGGGACAGCAGCACAGATACGCAGTATTTT
NA	TRBV24-1	TRBJ2-5	NA	CATSGRGGEETQYF	TGTGCCACCAGTGGGAGAGGGGGTGAAGAGACCCAGTACTTC
NA	TRBV3-1/TRBV3-2	TRBJ1-4	TRBD1	CASSSSVGTGREKLFF	TGTGCCAGCAGCTCATCAGTGGGGACAGGGCGTGAAAAACTGTTTTTT
NA	TRBV6-6	TRBJ2-7	NA	CASSLRDNPYEQYF	TGTGCCAGCAGCCTGAGGGACAATCCCTACGAGCAGTACTTC
NA	TRBV27	TRBJ2-5	TRBD2	CASSRTGRLAGGPFGETQYF	TGTGCCAGCAGTCGGACGGGGAGACTAGCGGGAGGGCCGTTCGGTGAGACCCAGTACTTC
NA	TRBV30	TRBJ1-1	NA	CAWSVRGSEAFF	TGTGCCTGGAGTGTACGCGGCAGCGAAGCTTTCTTT
NA	TRBV28	TRBJ1-6	NA	CASSPSRGWNSPLHF	TGTGCCAGCAGTCCCTCAAGAGGGTGGAATTCACCCCTCCACTTT
NA	TRBV2	TRBJ2-3	TRBD2	CASNLAGLTDTQYF	TGTGCCAGCAATCTAGCGGGACTCACAGATACGCAGTATTTT